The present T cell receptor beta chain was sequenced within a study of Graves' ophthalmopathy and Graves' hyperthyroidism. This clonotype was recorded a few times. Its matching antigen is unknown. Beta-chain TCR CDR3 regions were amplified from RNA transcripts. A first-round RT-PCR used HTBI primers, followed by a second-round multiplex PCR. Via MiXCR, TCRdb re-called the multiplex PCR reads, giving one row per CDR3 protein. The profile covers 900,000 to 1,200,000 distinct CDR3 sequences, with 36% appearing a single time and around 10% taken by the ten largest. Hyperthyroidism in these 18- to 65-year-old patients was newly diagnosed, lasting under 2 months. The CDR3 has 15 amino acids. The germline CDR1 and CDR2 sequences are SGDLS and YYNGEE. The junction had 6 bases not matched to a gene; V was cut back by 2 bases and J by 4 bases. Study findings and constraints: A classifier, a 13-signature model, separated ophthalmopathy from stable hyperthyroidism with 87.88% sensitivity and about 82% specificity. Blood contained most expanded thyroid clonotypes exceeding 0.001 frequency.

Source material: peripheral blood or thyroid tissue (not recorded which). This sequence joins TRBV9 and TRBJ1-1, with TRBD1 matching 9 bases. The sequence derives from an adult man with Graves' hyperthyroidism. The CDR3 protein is CASSVGQGFFTEAFF. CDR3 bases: TGTGCCAGCAGCGTGGGACAGGGATTCTTCACTGAAGCTTTCTTT.